The entry below describes one T cell receptor (beta chain). The CDR3 has 14 amino acids. V was cut by 6 bases and J by 2 bases, with 11 bases left in between. CDR1 and CDR2 (germline): LNHDA, SQIVND (reference sequence). The data derive from a study of OX40 agonist ivuxolimab in advanced cancers. Background on the study: Three partial responders included one hepatocellular carcinoma patient and two cutaneous melanoma patients.

Libraries were prepared by immunoSEQ multiplex PCR; TCRdb keeps only in-frame clonotypes and omits some of them. The sample has 25,000 to 35,000 clones; roughly 84% are singletons. Here the sequenced sample was CD4+ or CD8+ T cells sorted from blood, taken in a trial of the OX40 agonist ivuxolimab. The clonotype comes from an adult with an advanced solid tumor such as melanoma, head and neck, liver or kidney cancer. The rearrangement links TRBV19 to TRBJ1-5; D is undetermined. The CDR3 reads CASSDMAGNQPQHF. In DNA form, the CDR3 reads TGTGCCAGTAGCGACATGGCAGGCAATCAGCCCCAGCATTTT.